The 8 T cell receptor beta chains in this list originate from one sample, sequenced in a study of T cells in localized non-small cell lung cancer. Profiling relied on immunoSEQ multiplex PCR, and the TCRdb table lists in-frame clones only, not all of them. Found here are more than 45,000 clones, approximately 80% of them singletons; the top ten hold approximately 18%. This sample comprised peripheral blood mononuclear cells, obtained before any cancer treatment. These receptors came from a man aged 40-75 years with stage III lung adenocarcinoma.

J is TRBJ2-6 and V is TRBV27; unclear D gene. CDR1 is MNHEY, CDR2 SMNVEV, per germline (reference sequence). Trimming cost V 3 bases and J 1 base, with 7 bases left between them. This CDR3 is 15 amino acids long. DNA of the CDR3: TGTGCCAGCAGTTTGACACCTTCTGGGGCCAACGTCCTGACTTTC. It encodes CASSLTPSGANVLTF.

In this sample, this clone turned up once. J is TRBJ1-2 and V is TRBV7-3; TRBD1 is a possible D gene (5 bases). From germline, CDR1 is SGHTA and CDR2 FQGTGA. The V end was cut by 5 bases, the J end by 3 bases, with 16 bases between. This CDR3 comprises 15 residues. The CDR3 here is CASSPTGARDYGYTF. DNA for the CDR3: TGTGCCAGCAGCCCTACCGGGGCGCGGGACTATGGCTACACCTTC.

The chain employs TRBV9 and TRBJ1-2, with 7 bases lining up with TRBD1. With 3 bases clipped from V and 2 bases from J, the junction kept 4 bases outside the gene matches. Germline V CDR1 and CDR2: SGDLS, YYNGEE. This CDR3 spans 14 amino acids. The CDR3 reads CASSDWTGNYGYTF. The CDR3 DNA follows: TGTGCCAGCAGCGATTGGACAGGAAACTATGGCTACACCTTC.

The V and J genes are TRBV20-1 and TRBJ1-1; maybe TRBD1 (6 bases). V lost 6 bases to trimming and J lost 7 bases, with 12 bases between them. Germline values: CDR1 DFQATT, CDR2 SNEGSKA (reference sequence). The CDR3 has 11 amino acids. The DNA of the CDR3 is TGCAGTGCCACGGACAGTTTTGAAGCTTTCTTT. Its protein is CSATDSFEAFF.

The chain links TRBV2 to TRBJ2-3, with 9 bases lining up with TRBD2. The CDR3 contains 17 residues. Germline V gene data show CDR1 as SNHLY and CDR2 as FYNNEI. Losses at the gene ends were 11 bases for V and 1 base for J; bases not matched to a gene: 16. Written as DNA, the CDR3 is TGTGCCGAGGGGAGGGTAGCGGGGGAATCAGGCACAGATACGCAGTATTTT. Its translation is CAEGRVAGESGTDTQYF.

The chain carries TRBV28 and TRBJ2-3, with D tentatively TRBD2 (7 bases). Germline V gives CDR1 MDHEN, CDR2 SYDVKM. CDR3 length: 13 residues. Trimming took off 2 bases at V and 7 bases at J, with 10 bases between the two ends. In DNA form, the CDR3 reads TGTGCCAGCAGTTTACGGGGGGCATATACGCAGTATTTT. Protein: CASSLRGAYTQYF.

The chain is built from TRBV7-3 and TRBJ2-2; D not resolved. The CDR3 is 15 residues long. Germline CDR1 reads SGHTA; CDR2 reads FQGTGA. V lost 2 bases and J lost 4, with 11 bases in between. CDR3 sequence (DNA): TGTGCCAGCAGCTTATCAAGCACCATCACCGGGGAGCTGTTTTTT. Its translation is CASSLSSTITGELFF.

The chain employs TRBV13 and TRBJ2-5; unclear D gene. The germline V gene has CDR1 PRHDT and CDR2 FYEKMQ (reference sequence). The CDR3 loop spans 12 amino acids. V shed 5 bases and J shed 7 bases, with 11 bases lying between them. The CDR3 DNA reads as TGTGCCAGCAGCACGAAAGAAGCGACCCAGTACTTC. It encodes CASSTKEATQYF.